The 31 T cell receptor beta chains listed next were all sequenced from one sample in a study of blood T cells in healthy people across ages (dated by TCRdb to between 2015 and 2017). Preparation of the library involved 5' RACE. TCRdb shows the sequencer as Illumina HiSeq 2500. A second PCR of roughly 6 to 12 cycles was performed with a sample-barcoded 5' primer and a J-beta primer mix. TCRdb's own reprocessing of the public reads used fastp at Q25 and MiXCR and kept productive beta chains. Records with the same CDR3 protein are collapsed into one entry carrying the most frequent genes and DNA. A total of nearly 800,000 distinct CDR3 sequences appear in this sample, more than 55% of them only once. Of the sample, roughly 24% falls within the top ten clones. The specimen was blood. The receptors were sampled from a man aged 40-49 years in good health.

The genes are TRBV20-1 and TRBJ2-6, with D hard to call. CDR3 length: 20 amino acids. The germline V and J ends were trimmed by 0 bases and 0 bases, with 21 bases remaining between them. Germline CDR1 reads DFQATT; CDR2 reads SNEGSKA (reference sequence). The CDR3 DNA reads TGCAGTGCTAGAGAAGAAGATGGACCGGACCCCCGCTCTGGGGCCAACGTCCTGACTTTC. Its protein product is CSAREEDGPDPRSGANVLTF.

The DNA of the CDR3 is TGTGCCAGCAGCGAATTTCAGGGGACTAGCGGTACCTACGAGCAGTACTTC. Its protein product is CASSEFQGTSGTYEQYF. The gene calls are TRBV21-1 and TRBJ2-7; the table's D call, TRBD2, has no DNA check behind it. TRBV21-1 is flagged as a pseudogene. The CDR3 spans 17 residues.

V usage is TRBV4-2 and J usage is TRBJ2-2, with 10 positions matching TRBD2. Germline trimming cut 1 base from V and 6 bases from J; bases unmatched to any gene: 20. The germline gives CDR1 LGHNA, CDR2 YNFKEQ. CDR3 length equals 21 residues. This CDR3 is CASSQGDKGTSVERRPGELFF. CDR3 coding DNA: TGTGCCAGCAGCCAAGGGGATAAGGGGACTAGCGTCGAGCGACGGCCCGGGGAGCTGTTTTTT.

The gene calls are TRBV6-5 and TRBJ2-1; 10 bases map to TRBD2. Trimming took 7 bases from V and 4 from J; bases not matched to a gene: 7. The CDR3 is made up of 15 amino acids. Germline V CDR1 and CDR2: MNHEY, SVGAGI. For the CDR3, the DNA is TGTGCCAGCACCCCGGGACTAGCGATATACAATGAGCAGTTCTTC. Translated: CASTPGLAIYNEQFF.

The rearrangement links TRBV12-3 or TRBV12-4 to TRBJ2-1; D might be TRBD2 (5 bases). The CDR3 is 17 amino acids. Trimming removed 6 bases from V and 1 base from J, with 19 bases in between. The chain's CDR3 is CASSSYGLGVSYNEQFF. CDR3 DNA sequence: TGTGCCAGCAGCTCGTACGGGCTGGGAGTTTCCTACAATGAGCAGTTCTTC.

This clonotype was found once. The junction differs from germline at one of its ends, possibly a read error. The V call is TRBV6-2 or TRBV6-3, the J call TRBJ2-7; D could derive from TRBD1 or TRBD2 (7 bases each). Looked up from germline, CDR1 is MNHEY and CDR2 is SVGEGT. The CDR3 contains 15 residues. CDR3 in DNA: TGCGCCAGCAGGGGGATAGCGGGCTCCTCCTACGAGCAGTACTTC. This encodes CASRGIAGSSYEQYF.

The CDR3: CASRVTGTGGYEQYF. CDR3 DNA: TGTGCCAGCAGAGTAACCGGGACAGGGGGTTACGAGCAGTACTTC. This chain uses TRBV25-1 with TRBJ2-7; TRBD1 aligns across 11 bases. CDR1 and CDR2 from the germline V gene are MGHDK and SYGVNS. CDR3 length equals 15 residues. J was trimmed by 4 bases and V by 6 bases; bases with no gene match: 8.

V gene TRBV9 combines with J gene TRBJ1-6; 10 bases map to TRBD1. Germline CDR1 reads SGDLS; CDR2 reads YYNGEE. V was pared by 3 bases and J by 9 bases, with 3 bases of the junction left unmatched. The CDR3 covers 14 residues. This chain's CDR3 is CASSADRGLSPLHF. In nucleotides, the CDR3 is TGTGCCAGCAGCGCCGACAGGGGGCTTTCACCCCTCCACTTT.

The gene calls are TRBV5-6 and TRBJ2-1; D may be TRBD2 (5 bases). V was pared by 4 bases and J by 3 bases, with 17 bases between. The V gene's germline CDR1 is SGHDT and CDR2 YYEEEE. The CDR3 length is 16 residues. The CDR3: CASSQWTPIFYNEQFF. The DNA for the CDR3 is TGTGCCAGCAGCCAATGGACTCCTATCTTCTACAATGAGCAGTTCTTC.

This clonotype has a count of ten or more. J is TRBJ2-7 and V is TRBV29-1, with 9 bases that match TRBD1. The germline V gene has CDR1 SQVTM and CDR2 ANQGSEA. The V segment lost 5 bases and the J segment 2 bases; nucleotides outside the gene matches: 1. This CDR3 contains 12 residues. The CDR3 DNA reads as TGCAGCGTTCGGACAGGGGCCTACGAGCAGTACTTC. Translating it yields CSVRTGAYEQYF.

The chain employs TRBV7-2 and TRBJ1-2; no clear D. V dropped 0 bases and J dropped 2 bases, with 10 bases sitting between them. Germline CDR1 is SGHTA and CDR2 is FQGNSA. The CDR3 runs to 15 residues. As DNA, the CDR3 is TGTGCCAGCAGCTTAGCACCAGGTACCAACTATGGCTACACCTTC. This codes for CASSLAPGTNYGYTF.

The chain combines TRBV12-3 or TRBV12-4 with TRBJ1-5; D ambiguous. The CDR3 is made up of 19 amino acids. V lost 3 bases and J lost 0, with 21 bases in between. CDR3 DNA sequence: TGTGCCAGCAGTTTTCAGCATAGCATCGACCAGGTTAGCAATCAGCCCCAGCATTTT. This translates into CASSFQHSIDQVSNQPQHF.

V and J are TRBV20-1 and TRBJ2-4, with 7 positions matching TRBD1. Germline CDR1 is DFQATT and CDR2 is SNEGSKA (reference sequence). This CDR3 contains 13 residues. J was trimmed by 3 bases and V by 6 bases; bases with no gene match: 5. The DNA for the CDR3 is TGCAGTGCATGGGGGACAGTCAAAAACATTCAGTACTTC. Its protein product is CSAWGTVKNIQYF.

V gene TRBV21-1 combines with J gene TRBJ2-7. TRBV21-1 is a pseudogene locus. The CDR3 totals 16 residues. The CDR3, as DNA: TGTGCCAGCAGCAAAGCGCGCCAGGAGAGCTCCTACGAGCAGTACTTC. The encoded protein is CASSKARQESSYEQYF.

The rearrangement joins TRBV20-1 to TRBJ2-5; D uncertain. Germline CDR1 DFQATT, CDR2 SNEGSKA (reference sequence). The V and J ends lost 1 base and 11 bases respectively, with 20 bases between them. The CDR3 contains 14 residues. The CDR3 loop is CSARAPNYYNEQYF. CDR3 in DNA: TGCAGTGCTAGAGCCCCTAACTATTACAATGAGCAGTACTTC.

This sequence joins TRBV7-9 and TRBJ2-3; no clear D. CDR1 is SEHNR, CDR2 FQNEAQ, per germline (reference sequence). The V and J ends lost 8 bases and 0 bases respectively, with 15 bases between them. The CDR3 extends over 15 amino acids. In DNA form, the CDR3 reads TGTGCCAGCTCGACACTTGGGGATAGCACAGATACGCAGTATTTT. Translated, it gives CASSTLGDSTDTQYF.

V usage is TRBV4-3 and J usage is TRBJ2-5, with 8 bases fitting TRBD2. Gene TRBJ2-1 matches the end of the DNA better, so the J call may be wrong. There are 17 residues in the CDR3. Germline CDR1 LGHNA, CDR2 YSLEER. The CDR3 spells CASSDGGTSGYQETQFF. The CDR3 nucleotides read TGCGCCAGCAGCGACGGGGGTACTAGCGGTTACCAAGAGACCCAGTTCTTC.

This clonotype is a singleton in its sample. V gene TRBV20-1 combines with J gene TRBJ2-1; 7 bases fit TRBD2. Germline values: CDR1 DFQATT, CDR2 SNEGSKA (reference sequence). The CDR3 runs to 13 residues. V trimming: 0 bases; J trimming: 4 bases; junction bases outside the gene matches: 0. Here the CDR3 DNA reads TGCAGTGCTAGAGATAGCGGGTACAATGAGCAGTTCTTC. This sequence encodes CSARDSGYNEQFF.

Written as DNA, the CDR3 is TGCAGTGCTACTACCCAGCCCTATAGCAATCAGCCCCAGCATTTT. This codes for CSATTQPYSNQPQHF. The chain links TRBV20-1 to TRBJ1-5; D is unclear. The CDR3 runs 15 residues. V shed 4 bases and J shed 0 bases, with 13 bases lying between them. Per the germline V gene, CDR1 is DFQATT and CDR2 is SNEGSKA (reference sequence).

V gene TRBV27 combines with J gene TRBJ2-5, with TRBD2 identical over 10 bases. The germline V gene has CDR1 MNHEY and CDR2 SMNVEV (reference sequence). There are 19 residues in the CDR3. V gave up 2 bases and J gave up 0 bases; unmatched junction bases: 12. The CDR3 bases are TGTGCCAGCAGTTTAGAGGGAAGCGGGGGGGCGGAGGACCAAGAGACCCAGTACTTC. Translated, it gives CASSLEGSGGAEDQETQYF.

With respect to this clonotype: Its ends do not fully match the called genes, so a read error is possible. J is TRBJ2-7 and V is TRBV3-1, with TRBD2 as a possible D gene (6 bases). Germline values: CDR1 LGHDT, CDR2 YNNKEL (reference sequence). This CDR3 is 15 amino acids long. The CDR3 sequence is CASSPRVGGRYEQYF. The CDR3 coding sequence is TGTGCCAGTAGCCCGAGGGTGGGGGGTAGGTACGAGCAGTACTTC.

The CDR3 nucleotides are TGTGCCAGCAACAAAAACTCCTATAATTCACCCCTCCACTTT. Its translation is CASNKNSYNSPLHF. This sequence joins TRBV12-3 or TRBV12-4 and TRBJ1-6, with unresolved D. There are 14 residues in the CDR3. The ends were cut back, 7 bases at V and 0 bases at J, with 7 bases in the middle.

This chain connects TRBV4-2 to TRBJ2-3; 9 bases line up with TRBD2. Germline V gene sequence: CDR1 LGHNA, CDR2 YNFKEQ. Germline trimming cut 0 bases from V and 3 bases from J; bases unmatched to any gene: 7. The CDR3 length is 17 residues. The CDR3 sequence: CASSQEVLAGETDTQYF. For the CDR3, the DNA is TGTGCCAGCAGCCAAGAGGTGTTAGCGGGAGAAACAGATACGCAGTATTTT.

A note on this clonotype: One base away lies a much larger clone, so this may be a sequencing read error. The conserved closing phenylalanine or tryptophan is absent in this CDR3, likely reflecting a read error. V and J are TRBV9 and TRBJ2-4; D is uncertain. The length of the CDR3 is 14 residues. Trimming left V 0 bases short and J 8 bases short, with 12 bases between. CDR1 and CDR2 (germline): SGDLS, YYNGEE. In DNA, the CDR3 is TGTGCCAGCAGCGTAGGGACCGGTGGAGACATTCAGTACTGC. Translating gives CASSVGTGGDIQYC.

The chain couples TRBV12-3 or TRBV12-4 to TRBJ2-1; D possibly corresponds to TRBD2 (6 bases). V lost 1 base, J lost 8 bases, and 21 bases lay in between. There are 17 residues in the CDR3. CDR3: CASSLVLGGTAPDEQFF. The CDR3 region has the DNA TGTGCCAGCAGTTTAGTACTCGGCGGGACCGCCCCCGATGAGCAGTTCTTC.

The rearrangement uses TRBV11-2 and TRBJ2-5, with TRBD1 matching 10 bases. Germline V gene lookup returns CDR1 SGHAT and CDR2 FQNNGV. This CDR3 comprises 17 residues. Losses at the gene ends were 5 bases for V and 4 bases for J; bases not matched to a gene: 13. The CDR3 sequence: CASSAAPGTGVTETQYF. The CDR3 coding sequence is TGTGCCAGCAGCGCAGCTCCCGGGACAGGGGTAACAGAGACCCAGTACTTC.

The chain links TRBV27 to TRBJ2-1; tentative D call: TRBD2 (5 bases). The DNA end favors TRBJ2-7, so the J call may be wrong. The germline V gene has CDR1 MNHEY and CDR2 SMNVEV (reference sequence). This CDR3 comprises 14 residues. CDR3 in DNA: TGTGCCAGCAGTTACGGCGGGTACTACAATGAGCAGTACTTC. Its translation: CASSYGGYYNEQYF.

The V gene is TRBV20-1, the J gene TRBJ2-7; perhaps TRBD2 as D (6 bases). The CDR3 is made up of 11 amino acids. The germline V and J ends were trimmed by 6 bases and 11 bases, with 17 bases remaining between them. CDR1 and CDR2 (germline): DFQATT, SNEGSKA (reference sequence). The CDR3 DNA sequence: TGCAGTGCAGTACAGGAGGGCTCAAAGTACTTC. This encodes CSAVQEGSKYF.

In this sample, this clonotype turned up a few times. The V call is TRBV20-1, the J call TRBJ2-5; D may be TRBD2 (5 bases). V was trimmed by 7 bases and J by 2 bases, leaving 17 bases between them. Germline assignment: CDR1 DFQATT and CDR2 SNEGSKA (reference sequence). This CDR3 is built from 14 residues. The CDR3 sequence: CSGGVWENQETQYF. CDR3 in DNA: TGCAGTGGAGGCGTGTGGGAGAATCAAGAGACCCAGTACTTC.

The chain recombines TRBV15 with TRBJ1-2; D possibly corresponds to TRBD1 (5 bases). From germline, CDR1 is LNHNV and CDR2 YYDKDF (reference sequence). The CDR3 is 14 residues long. Between the trimmed V and J ends, which lost 1 base and 8 bases, there was a span of 14 bases. The CDR3 DNA is TGTGCCACCAGCAGAGGCGGGACTGACTCCGGCTACACCTTC. As protein: CATSRGGTDSGYTF.

The chain carries TRBV29-1 and TRBJ2-1, with TRBD1 identical over 9 bases. The CDR3 spans 15 residues. V shed 6 bases, J shed 5 bases, and the junction held 11 bases outside the gene matches. The germline CDR1 and CDR2 sequences are SQVTM and ANQGSEA. Here the CDR3 DNA reads TGCAGCGTCGCCTCGGGACAGGGACCCCACAATGAGCAGTTCTTC. It translates to CSVASGQGPHNEQFF.